This T cell receptor (beta chain) was found in a study of CD8 T cells in ankylosing spondylitis. Broader study findings: Enrichment of disease-linked clones was reportedly significant in matched ankylosing spondylitis synovial fluid. With a CD8+ phenotype, disease-linked clones were relatively rare in peripheral blood. A TCR beta motif of roughly eight highly homologous variants appeared characteristic of ankylosing spondylitis blood.

This clonotype was observed many times. Its specificity is unknown. No DNA is shown, since the ends of the CDR3 on it are uncertain; the CDR3 is the one TCRdb lists. Generation of TCR beta libraries employed quantitative 5'-RACE incorporating molecular barcodes. A single record per CDR3 protein comes from TCRdb applying MiXCR to the 5' RACE reads. Of approximately 250,000 distinct CDR3 sequences in the sample, around 8% were seen once. The CDR3 sequence runs 11 residues, both termini included. Per germline, CDR1 MNHEY and CDR2 SVGAGI. The clonotype was recovered from a female donor with ankylosing spondylitis or in good health (not recorded which). The chain has TRBV6-5 and TRBJ1-2; the D segment call TRBD1 is taken from the table without a DNA check. Sequencing input: blood, either unsorted or a sorted T cell fraction (not recorded which). This chain's CDR3 is CASSFGQGYTF.